Shown below are 22 T cell receptor beta chains from a single sample sequenced in a study of Graves' ophthalmopathy and Graves' hyperthyroidism. The sequenced template was RNA, covering the TCR beta CDR3 region. RT-PCR was first run with HTBI primers, then multiplex PCR in a second round. TCRdb used MiXCR to reprocess the multiplex PCR reads, holding one entry per CDR3 protein. Here the sample spans approximately 700,000 distinct CDR3 sequences, approximately 40% being singletons. The sample consisted of peripheral blood. The receptors stem from an adult man with Graves' ophthalmopathy.

This clonotype has ten or more counts. The CDR3 bases are TGTGCCAGCAGCCCCCGTGGAGGAGGGGAACTTTCACCCCTCCACTTT. Its protein is CASSPRGGGELSPLHF. The chain has TRBV7-9 and TRBJ1-6, with a possible D match to TRBD1 (5 bases). Between the trimmed V and J ends, which lost 5 bases and 9 bases, there was a span of 20 bases. The germline gives CDR1 SEHNR, CDR2 FQNEAQ (reference sequence). The CDR3 spans 16 residues.

Concerning this clonotype itself: The CDR3 ends on some other residue instead of the conserved phenylalanine or tryptophan, so this is likely a read error. This chain connects TRBV2 to TRBJ1-6; D is uncertain. The V gene lost 6 bases and the J gene lost 4 bases, with 7 bases spanning the gap. Germline CDR1 SNHLY, CDR2 FYNNEI. The CDR3 length is 13 residues. CDR3 protein: CASRRRYNSPLHL. CDR3 nucleotide sequence: TGTGCCAGCAGGAGGCGGTATAATTCACCCCTCCACCTT.

Note on this clonotype: Just one base apart from a much larger clone, this may be a read error. This chain connects TRBV7-9 to TRBJ1-1, with 9 bases matching TRBD1. From germline, CDR1 is SEHNR and CDR2 FQNEAQ (reference sequence). V was clipped by 6 bases and J by 0 bases; unmatched bases: 8. The CDR3 length is 16 residues. This CDR3 is CASRSGTGNLNTEAFF. The DNA for the CDR3 is TGTGCCAGCAGGTCCGGGACAGGGAATCTGAACACTGAAGCTTTCTTT.

This clonotype was seen ten or more times. J is TRBJ2-7 and V is TRBV19, with D possibly being TRBD2 (6 bases). Trimming removed 5 bases from V and 8 bases from J, with 19 bases in between. The CDR3 runs 14 residues. The germline gives CDR1 LNHDA, CDR2 SQIVND (reference sequence). CDR3 sequence: CASSSGTGAIKQYF. DNA for the CDR3: TGTGCCAGTAGTTCCGGGACTGGAGCTATCAAGCAGTACTTC.

This chain links TRBV29-1 with TRBJ1-1; TRBD1 is a possible D gene (5 bases). The CDR3 runs 12 residues. Germline CDR1 and CDR2: SQVTM and ANQGSEA. Trimming shortened V by 8 bases and J by 1 base, and 11 bases separated the two germline ends. The DNA for the CDR3 is TGCAGCTTGAGAGGGGCGAACACTGAAGCTTTCTTT. Amino acid sequence: CSLRGANTEAFF.

V usage is TRBV4-3 and J usage is TRBJ2-2; D gene ambiguous. V was clipped by 1 base and J by 0 bases, with 18 bases between them. Germline loops: CDR1 LGHNA, CDR2 YSLEER. This CDR3 region has 19 residues. The CDR3 spells CASSQGVWARRTNTGELFF. The CDR3 DNA reads as TGCGCCAGCAGCCAAGGGGTTTGGGCACGGCGGACGAACACCGGGGAGCTGTTTTTT.

As concerns this clonotype: No conserved phenylalanine or tryptophan is present at the end of the CDR3, so a read error is the likely explanation. The rearrangement links TRBV11-2 to TRBJ2-5, with D perhaps matching TRBD2 (6 bases). V lost 3 bases, J lost 7 bases, and 6 bases lay in between. Germline CDR1 and CDR2: SGHAT and FQNNGV. This CDR3 is built from 11 residues. The CDR3 coding sequence is TGTGCCAGCAGCTTGGGGGGGACCCAGTACGTC. Amino acid sequence: CASSLGGTQYV.

This clonotype showed up many times. This sequence joins TRBV7-9 and TRBJ1-4, with a possible D match to TRBD1 (5 bases). Germline V gene data show CDR1 as SEHNR and CDR2 as FQNEAQ (reference sequence). The CDR3 has 13 residues. V was trimmed by 5 bases and J by 8 bases, leaving 12 bases between them. CDR3 in DNA: TGTGCCAGCAGCCCAGAGGGGAAGGAAAAACTGTTTTTT. Amino acids: CASSPEGKEKLFF. The full variable domain, rest sourced from reference TRBV7-9 and TRBJ1-4, is DTGVSQNPRHKITKRGQNVTFRCDPISEHNRLYWYRQTLGQGPEFLTYFQNEAQLEKSRLLSDRFSAERPKGSFSTLEIQRTEQGDSAMYLCASSPEGKEKLFFGSGTQLSVL.

This clonotype has only a few counts. At one of its ends the junction is not consistent with the germline gene, which may arise from a read error. CDR3 region: CASSAGGLHF. Written as DNA, the CDR3 is TGTGCCAGCAGCGCAGGGGGCTTACACTTC. The V and J genes are TRBV28 and TRBJ2-7, with 8 nucleotides matching TRBD1. This CDR3 region has 10 residues. The germline CDR1 and CDR2 sequences are MDHEN and SYDVKM.

V gene TRBV10-3 combines with J gene TRBJ2-5; 8 nucleotides line up with TRBD1. The germline gives CDR1 ENHRY, CDR2 SYGVKD. V lost 5 bases to trimming and J lost 5 bases; unmatched junction nucleotides: 10. The length of the CDR3 is 15 residues. CDR3 protein: CAISRSDRAGETQYF. CDR3 sequence (DNA): TGTGCCATCAGTCGTTCGGACAGGGCCGGGGAGACCCAGTACTTC.

J is TRBJ2-6 and V is TRBV7-9, with TRBD1 identical over 10 bases. After removal of 4 bases from V and 13 bases from J, the junction contained 4 bases not matched to a gene. Germline-derived CDR1 and CDR2 are SEHNR and FQNEAQ (reference sequence). The length of the CDR3 is 13 residues. For the CDR3, the DNA is TGTGCCAGCAGCTCGACAGGGGGCCGAGTCCTGACTTTC. It is translated as CASSSTGGRVLTF.

This clonotype has only a few counts. The chain carries TRBV15 and TRBJ2-5; TRBD1 matches 9 bases. CDR3 length: 15 amino acids. The germline gives CDR1 LNHNV, CDR2 YYDKDF (reference sequence). V lost 1 base, J lost 3 bases, and 3 bases stayed unmatched. The CDR3 region is CATSRGTGAKETQYF. Written as DNA, the CDR3 is TGTGCCACCAGCAGAGGGACAGGGGCAAAAGAGACCCAGTACTTC.

The chain recombines TRBV15 with TRBJ1-2, with 10 bases that match TRBD1. CDR3 size: 14 residues. V gave up 3 bases and J gave up 5 bases; unmatched junction bases: 3. Looked up from germline, CDR1 is LNHNV and CDR2 is YYDKDF (reference sequence). CDR3 nucleotides: TGTGCCACCAGCAGTCGGGACAGGGGATATGGCTACACCTTC. Translated: CATSSRDRGYGYTF. The variable domain in full, completed from reference TRBV15 and TRBJ1-2, reads DAMVIQNPRYQVTQFGKPVTLSCSQTLNHNVMYWYQQKSSQAPKLLFHYYDKDFNNEADTPDNFQSRRPNTSFCFLDIRSPGLGDTAMYLCATSSRDRGYGYTFGSGTRLTVV.

V gene TRBV20-1 combines with J gene TRBJ2-7, with 7 bases aligning to TRBD1. Germline trimming cut 5 bases from V and 4 bases from J; bases unmatched to any gene: 5. This CDR3 region has 12 residues. The germline V gene encodes CDR1 DFQATT and CDR2 SNEGSKA (reference sequence). The CDR3, as DNA: TGCAGTGCTCGCGGACAGGAATACGAGCAGTACTTC. It is translated as CSARGQEYEQYF.

The V gene is TRBV7-2, the J gene TRBJ2-5, with TRBD1 identical over 10 bases. In germline, CDR1 is SGHTA, CDR2 FQGNSA. V lost 5 bases and J lost 4; bases outside the gene matches: 7. The CDR3 is made up of 15 amino acids. CDR3 DNA sequence: TGTGCCAGCAGCCAGGGACAGGGGATGAGAGAGACCCAGTACTTC. Amino acid sequence: CASSQGQGMRETQYF.

The CDR3: CASSPRGRGNTEAFF. As DNA, the CDR3 is TGTGCCAGCAGCCCCAGGGGGCGCGGGAACACTGAAGCTTTCTTT. The chain carries TRBV9 and TRBJ1-1; 8 nucleotides align to TRBD1. CDR1 is SGDLS, CDR2 YYNGEE, per germline. The trim removed 4 bases at V and 1 base at J, leaving 6 bases unmatched. The CDR3 contains 15 residues.

V gene TRBV7-3 combines with J gene TRBJ2-7; D might be TRBD1 (6 bases). Germline V gene sequence: CDR1 SGHTA, CDR2 FQGTGA. The CDR3 has 14 residues. V was trimmed by 1 base and J by 3 bases, leaving 10 bases between them. In DNA, the CDR3 is TGTGCCAGCAGCTTAAATTCAGGGGACTACGAGCAGTACTTC. Translating it yields CASSLNSGDYEQYF. The variable domain in full, completed from reference TRBV7-3 and TRBJ2-7, reads GAGVSQTPSNKVTEKGKYVELRCDPISGHTALYWYRQSLGQGPEFLIYFQGTGAADDSGLPNDRFFAVRPEGSVSTLKIQRTERGDSAVYLCASSLNSGDYEQYFGPGTRLTVT.

This clonotype has ten or more counts. An end of the junction does not agree with germline; a read error may underlie this. The chain carries TRBV19 and TRBJ1-4, with D uncertain. The germline V gene encodes CDR1 LNHDA and CDR2 SQIVND (reference sequence). CDR3 length equals 12 residues. The CDR3: CASGEVNEKLFF. CDR3 sequence (DNA): TGCGCTAGTGGGGAGGTCAATGAAAAACTGTTTTTT. The full variable domain, completed using reference TRBV19 and TRBJ1-4, is DGGITQSPKYLFRKEGQNVTLSCEQNLNHDAMYWYRQDPGQGLRLIYYSQIVNDFQKGDIAEGYSVSREKKESFPLTVTSAQKNPTAFYLCASGEVNEKLFFGSGTQLSVL.

In the case of this clonotype: One end of the junction varies from germline; a read error may be responsible. The chain has TRBV20-1 and TRBJ2-7; maybe TRBD2 (5 bases). This CDR3 region has 14 residues. CDR1 DFQATT and CDR2 SNEGSKA come from the germline V gene (reference sequence). In nucleotides, the CDR3 is TGCATTGCTAGAGACCAGCGGAGCTCCTACGAGCAGTACTTC. This translates into CIARDQRSSYEQYF.

This clonotype was counted a few times. The chain carries TRBV7-8 and TRBJ2-1; possible D gene TRBD1, 6 bases. In germline, CDR1 is SGHVS, CDR2 FQNEAQ. Trimming took off 1 base at V and 5 bases at J, with 18 bases between the two ends. The CDR3 is made up of 17 amino acids. The DNA of the CDR3 is TGTGCCAGCAGCTTAGTTCGACAGGTAATCGTTAACAATGAGCAGTTCTTC. This sequence encodes CASSLVRQVIVNNEQFF.

J is TRBJ2-2 and V is TRBV7-2, with D uncertain. V lost 7 bases and J lost 2, with 8 bases in between. The germline gives CDR1 SGHTA, CDR2 FQGNSA. This CDR3 contains 13 residues. CDR3 sequence (DNA): TGTGCCAGCACCCTAATCAACACCGGGGAGCTGTTTTTT. Its protein is CASTLINTGELFF. Full variable domain (remainder filled in from reference TRBV7-2 and TRBJ2-2): GAGVSQSPSNKVTEKGKDVELRCDPISGHTALYWYRQSLGQGLEFLIYFQGNSAPDKSGLPSDRFSAERTGGSVSTLTIQRTQQEDSAVYLCASTLINTGELFFGEGSRLTVL.

This clonotype was seen repeatedly, ten times or more. V is TRBV10-2 and J is TRBJ1-6, with TRBD1 matching over 9 bases. Germline V gene lookup returns CDR1 WSHSY and CDR2 SAAADI. The CDR3 runs 16 residues. V lost 4 bases, J lost 11 bases, and 12 bases stayed unmatched. As DNA, the CDR3 is TGCGCCAGCAGTGTAACCCAGGACAGGGGCGGTCCACCCCTCCACTTT. Translated: CASSVTQDRGGPPLHF.